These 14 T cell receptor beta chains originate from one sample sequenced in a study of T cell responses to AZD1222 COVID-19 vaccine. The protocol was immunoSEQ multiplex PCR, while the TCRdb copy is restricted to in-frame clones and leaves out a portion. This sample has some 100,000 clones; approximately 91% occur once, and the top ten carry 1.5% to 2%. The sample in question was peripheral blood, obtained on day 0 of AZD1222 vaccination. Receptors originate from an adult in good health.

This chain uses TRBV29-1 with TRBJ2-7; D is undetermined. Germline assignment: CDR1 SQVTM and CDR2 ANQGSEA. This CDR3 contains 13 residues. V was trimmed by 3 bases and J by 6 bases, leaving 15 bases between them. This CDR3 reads CSVEEEANFEQYF. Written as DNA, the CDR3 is TGCAGCGTTGAGGAAGAGGCCAATTTCGAGCAGTACTTC.

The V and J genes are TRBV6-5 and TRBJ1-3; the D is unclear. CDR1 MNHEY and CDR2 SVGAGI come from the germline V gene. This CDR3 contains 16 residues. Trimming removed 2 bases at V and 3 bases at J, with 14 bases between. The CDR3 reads CASSYAGRGFGNTIYF. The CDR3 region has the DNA TGTGCCAGCAGTTACGCTGGTCGGGGTTTTGGAAACACCATATATTTT.

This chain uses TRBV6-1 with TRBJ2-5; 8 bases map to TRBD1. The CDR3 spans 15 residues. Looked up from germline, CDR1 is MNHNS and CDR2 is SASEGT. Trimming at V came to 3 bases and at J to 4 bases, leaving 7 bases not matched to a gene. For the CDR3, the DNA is TGTGCCAGCAGTGACCCGGACAGGGTTGCAGAGACCCAGTACTTC. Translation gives CASSDPDRVAETQYF.

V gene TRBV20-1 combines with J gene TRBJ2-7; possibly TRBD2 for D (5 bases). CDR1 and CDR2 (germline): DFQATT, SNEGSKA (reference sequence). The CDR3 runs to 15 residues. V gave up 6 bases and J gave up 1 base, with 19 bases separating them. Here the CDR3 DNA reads TGCAGTGCCAGTAGTATAGCGTTAGGGTCCTACGAGCAGTACTTC. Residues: CSASSIALGSYEQYF.

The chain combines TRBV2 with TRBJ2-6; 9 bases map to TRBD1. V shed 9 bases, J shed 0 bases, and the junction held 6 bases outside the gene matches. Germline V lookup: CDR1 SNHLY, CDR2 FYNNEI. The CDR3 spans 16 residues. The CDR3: CASSGTGPSGANVLTF. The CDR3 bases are TGTGCCAGTTCCGGGACAGGGCCCTCTGGGGCCAACGTCCTGACTTTC.

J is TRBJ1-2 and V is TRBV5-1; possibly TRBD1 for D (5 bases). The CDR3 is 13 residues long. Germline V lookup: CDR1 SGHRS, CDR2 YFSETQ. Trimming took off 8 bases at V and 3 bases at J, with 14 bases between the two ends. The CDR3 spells CASGTGGDYGYTF. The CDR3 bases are TGCGCCAGTGGGACCGGAGGAGACTATGGCTACACCTTC.

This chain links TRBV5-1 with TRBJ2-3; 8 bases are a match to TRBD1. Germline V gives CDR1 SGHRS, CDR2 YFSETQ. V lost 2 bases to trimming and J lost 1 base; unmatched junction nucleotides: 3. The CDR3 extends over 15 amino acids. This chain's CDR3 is CASSLPGQGTDTQYF. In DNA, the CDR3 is TGCGCCAGCAGCTTACCGGGACAGGGCACAGATACGCAGTATTTT.

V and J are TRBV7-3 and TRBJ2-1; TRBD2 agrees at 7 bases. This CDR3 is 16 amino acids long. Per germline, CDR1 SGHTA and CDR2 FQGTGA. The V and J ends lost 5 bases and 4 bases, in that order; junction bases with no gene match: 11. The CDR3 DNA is TGTGCCAGCAGCCCCTGGGGGGGAGTGGATTACAATGAGCAGTTCTTC. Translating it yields CASSPWGGVDYNEQFF.

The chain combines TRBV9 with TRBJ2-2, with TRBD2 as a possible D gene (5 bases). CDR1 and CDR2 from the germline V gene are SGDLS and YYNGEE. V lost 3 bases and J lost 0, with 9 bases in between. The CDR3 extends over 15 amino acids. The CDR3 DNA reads TGTGCCAGCAGCGGGACGGGGACGAACACCGGGGAGCTGTTTTTT. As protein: CASSGTGTNTGELFF.

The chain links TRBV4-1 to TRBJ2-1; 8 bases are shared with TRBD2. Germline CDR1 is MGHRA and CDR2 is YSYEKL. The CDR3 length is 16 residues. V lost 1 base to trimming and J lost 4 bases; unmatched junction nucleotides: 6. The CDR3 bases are TGCGCCAGCAGCCAAGTTCTACAGCGGGGGTACAATGAGCAGTTCTTC. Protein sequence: CASSQVLQRGYNEQFF.

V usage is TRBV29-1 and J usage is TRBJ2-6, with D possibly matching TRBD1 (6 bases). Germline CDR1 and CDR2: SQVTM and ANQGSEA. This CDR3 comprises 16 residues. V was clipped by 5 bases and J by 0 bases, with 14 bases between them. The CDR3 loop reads CSVYPMDSSGANVLTF. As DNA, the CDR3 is TGCAGCGTTTACCCCATGGACAGCTCTGGGGCCAACGTCCTGACTTTC. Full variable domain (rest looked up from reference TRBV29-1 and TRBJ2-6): SAVISQKPSRDICQRGTSLTIQCQVDSQVTMMFWYRQQPGQSLTLIATANQGSEATYESGFVIDKFPISRPNLTFSTLTVSNMSPEDSSIYLCSVYPMDSSGANVLTFGAGSRLTVL.

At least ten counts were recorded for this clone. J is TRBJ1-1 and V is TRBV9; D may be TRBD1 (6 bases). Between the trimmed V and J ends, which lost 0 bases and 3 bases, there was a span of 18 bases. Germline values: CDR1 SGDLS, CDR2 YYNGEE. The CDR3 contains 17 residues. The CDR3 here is CASSVVPQGKRDTEAFF. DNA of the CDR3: TGTGCCAGCAGCGTAGTCCCCCAGGGGAAGCGGGACACTGAAGCTTTCTTT.

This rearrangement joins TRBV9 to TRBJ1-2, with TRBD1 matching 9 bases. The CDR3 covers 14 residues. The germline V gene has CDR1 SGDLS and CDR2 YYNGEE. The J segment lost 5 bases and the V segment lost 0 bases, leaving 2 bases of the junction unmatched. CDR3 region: CASSVEGTGYGYTF. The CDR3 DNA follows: TGTGCCAGCAGCGTAGAAGGGACAGGGTATGGCTACACCTTC. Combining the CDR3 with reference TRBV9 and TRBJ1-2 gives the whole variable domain DSGVTQTPKHLITATGQRVTLRCSPRSGDLSVYWYQQSLDQGLQFLIQYYNGEERAKGNILERFSAQQFPDLHSELNLSSLELGDSALYFCASSVEGTGYGYTFGSGTRLTVV.

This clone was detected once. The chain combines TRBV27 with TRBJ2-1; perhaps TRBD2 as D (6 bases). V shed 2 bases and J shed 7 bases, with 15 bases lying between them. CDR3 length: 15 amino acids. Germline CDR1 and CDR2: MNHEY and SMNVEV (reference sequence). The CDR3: CASSLGLARRNEQFF. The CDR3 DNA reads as TGTGCCAGCAGTTTAGGGCTAGCGAGGCGGAATGAGCAGTTCTTC.